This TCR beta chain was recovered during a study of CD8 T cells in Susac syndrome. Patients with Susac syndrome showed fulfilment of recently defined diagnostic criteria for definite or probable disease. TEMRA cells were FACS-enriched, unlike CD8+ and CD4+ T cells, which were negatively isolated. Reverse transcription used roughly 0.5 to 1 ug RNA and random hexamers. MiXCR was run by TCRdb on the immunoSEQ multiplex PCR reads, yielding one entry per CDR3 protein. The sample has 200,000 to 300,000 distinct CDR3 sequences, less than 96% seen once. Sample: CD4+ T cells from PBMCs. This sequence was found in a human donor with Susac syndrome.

CDR3 nucleotide sequence: TGTGCCAGCAGTTTGAGGGCGGAGTACACCGGGGAGCTGTTTTTT. This sequence encodes CASSLRAEYTGELFF. The gene calls are TRBV12-3 or TRBV12-4 and TRBJ2-2, with a tentative D call TRBD2 (5 bases). Trimming shortened V by 3 bases and J by 3 bases, and 11 bases separated the two germline ends. The CDR3 is 15 residues long.